These 20 T cell receptor beta chains were all obtained from the same sample, sequenced in a study of cytomegalovirus exposure and HLA in healthy donors. Amplification used 60 Vbeta primers and 13 Jbeta primers. The protocol was immunoSEQ multiplex PCR, while the TCRdb copy is restricted to in-frame clones and leaves out a portion. The sample has about 160,000 clones; around four fifths are singletons. Material: PBMCs. The receptors were gathered from a man aged 45-65 years in good health and CMV-seropositive.

V usage is TRBV10-3 and J usage is TRBJ2-1; 9 nucleotides line up with TRBD2. Germline CDR1 is ENHRY and CDR2 is SYGVKD. Trimming at V came to 3 bases and at J to 4 bases, leaving 7 bases not matched to a gene. The CDR3 consists of 16 residues. This chain's CDR3 is CAISETFAGGYNEQFF. The CDR3 DNA sequence: TGTGCCATCAGTGAAACCTTTGCGGGGGGGTACAATGAGCAGTTCTTC.

This chain uses TRBV30 with TRBJ2-3, with D unclear. With 0 bases removed from V and 2 bases from J, the gap between germline ends came to 6 bases. Germline CDR1 and CDR2: GTSNPN and SVGIG (reference sequence). The CDR3 extends over 13 amino acids. CDR3 bases: TGTGCCTGGAGTGTTCGGGTCACAGATACGCAGTATTTT. Amino acid sequence: CAWSVRVTDTQYF. The variable domain in full, with the rest retrieved from reference TRBV30 and TRBJ2-3, is SQTIHQWPATLVQPVGSPLSLECTVEGTSNPNLYWYRQAAGRGLQLLFYSVGIGQISSEVPQNLSASRPQDRQFILSSKKLLLSDSGFYLCAWSVRVTDTQYFGPGTRLTVL.

V gene TRBV9 combines with J gene TRBJ1-2, with 7 bases fitting TRBD1. CDR1 SGDLS and CDR2 YYNGEE come from the germline V gene. V lost 4 bases and J lost 9; bases outside the gene matches: 9. The CDR3 loop spans 13 amino acids. The chain's CDR3 is CASSKARQGSYTF. CDR3 bases: TGTGCCAGCAGCAAAGCCCGACAGGGTAGCTACACCTTC.

The chain recombines TRBV5-5 with TRBJ1-3, with 7 bases matching TRBD1. The CDR3 runs 15 residues. Trimming cost V 4 bases and J 4 bases; bases outside gene matches: 8. In germline, CDR1 is SGHKS, CDR2 YYEKEE (reference sequence). The CDR3 nucleotides read TGTGCCAGCAGCCTCACAGGGGAGAGGGGAAACACCATATATTTT. Amino acids: CASSLTGERGNTIYF.

J is TRBJ1-2 and V is TRBV30; a weak D match, TRBD1 (6 bases). Germline V gene data show CDR1 as GTSNPN and CDR2 as SVGIG (reference sequence). This CDR3 comprises 17 residues. Deletions cut 5 bases from V and 8 bases from J, with 30 bases between. The CDR3 protein is CAWSLAQGGGRVLGYTF. Written as DNA, the CDR3 is TGTGCCTGGTCCCTCGCACAGGGAGGGGGTCGGGTGTTAGGCTACACCTTC.

V is TRBV7-9 and J is TRBJ2-1; 9 bases fit TRBD2. This CDR3 is built from 17 residues. V trimming: 5 bases; J trimming: 3 bases; junction bases outside the gene matches: 11. In germline, CDR1 is SEHNR, CDR2 FQNEAQ (reference sequence). The CDR3: CASSPRGGGAGYNEQFF. DNA for the CDR3: TGTGCCAGCAGCCCCCGAGGCGGGGGGGCGGGCTACAATGAGCAGTTCTTC.

This clone was counted between two and nine times. The rearrangement uses TRBV5-1 and TRBJ2-7; D is unclear. The germline gives CDR1 SGHRS, CDR2 YFSETQ. This CDR3 is built from 12 residues. Between the trimmed V and J ends, which lost 7 bases and 3 bases, there was a span of 11 bases. CDR3 DNA: TGCGCCAGCTCAGAGGAAAGCTACGAGCAGTACTTC. Encoded protein: CASSEESYEQYF.

The chain links TRBV30 to TRBJ1-1; 8 nucleotides align to TRBD1. Germline CDR1 GTSNPN, CDR2 SVGIG (reference sequence). This CDR3 region has 12 residues. Trimming cost V 5 bases and J 9 bases; bases outside gene matches: 8. In nucleotides, the CDR3 is TGTGCCTGGGAAAGGACAGGGAACAAAGCTTTCTTT. It codes for CAWERTGNKAFF. Variable domain in full (rest from reference TRBV30 and TRBJ1-1): SQTIHQWPATLVQPVGSPLSLECTVEGTSNPNLYWYRQAAGRGLQLLFYSVGIGQISSEVPQNLSASRPQDRQFILSSKKLLLSDSGFYLCAWERTGNKAFFGQGTRLTVV.

The V and J genes are TRBV5-1 and TRBJ2-4; D unresolved. V gave up 0 bases and J gave up 0 bases, with 10 bases separating them. CDR1 is SGHRS and CDR2 is YFSETQ in the germline V gene. The CDR3 contains 16 residues. The CDR3 sequence: CASSLAADIAKNIQYF. DNA of the CDR3: TGCGCCAGCAGCTTGGCGGCAGACATAGCCAAAAACATTCAGTACTTC.

The chain links TRBV5-1 to TRBJ1-3, with D possibly being TRBD1 (5 bases). The germline V gene has CDR1 SGHRS and CDR2 YFSETQ. The CDR3 is 15 residues long. Trimming shortened V by 4 bases and J by 0 bases, and 11 bases separated the two germline ends. This CDR3 is CASSRTGFSGNTIYF. The CDR3 coding sequence is TGCGCCAGCAGCCGTACAGGATTCTCTGGAAACACCATATATTTT.

This rearrangement joins TRBV7-8 to TRBJ2-3, with 12 bases fitting TRBD2. The germline V gene encodes CDR1 SGHVS and CDR2 FQNEAQ. There are 15 residues in the CDR3. The V segment lost 5 bases and the J segment 4 bases; nucleotides outside the gene matches: 4. Here the CDR3 DNA reads TGTGCCAGCAGCCCCGGACTAGCGGGGTCAGATACGCAGTATTTT. This encodes CASSPGLAGSDTQYF.

The chain uses TRBV5-5 and TRBJ2-5, with a weak D call TRBD2 (6 bases). The V end was cut by 3 bases, the J end by 0 bases, with 12 bases between. Germline CDR1 SGHKS, CDR2 YYEKEE (reference sequence). The CDR3 length is 15 residues. The CDR3 DNA sequence: TGTGCCAGCAGCTCGACCGGGGAGGACCAAGAGACCCAGTACTTC. Its translation: CASSSTGEDQETQYF. The full variable domain, rest sourced from reference TRBV5-5 and TRBJ2-5, is DAGVTQSPTHLIKTRGQQVTLRCSPISGHKSVSWYQQVLGQGPQFIFQYYEKEERGRGNFPDRFSARQFPNYSSELNVNALLLGDSALYLCASSSTGEDQETQYFGPGTRLLVL.

The chain uses TRBV4-3 and TRBJ1-3; D gene uncertain. Per germline, CDR1 LGHNA and CDR2 YSLEER. Trimming removed 0 bases from V and 0 bases from J, with 18 bases in between. The CDR3 loop spans 19 amino acids. The CDR3 bases are TGCGCCAGCAGCCAAGATAAGGCTTGGAGTCTCAACTCTGGAAACACCATATATTTT. It encodes CASSQDKAWSLNSGNTIYF.

The chain recombines TRBV7-2 with TRBJ2-1, with D perhaps matching TRBD2 (6 bases). Deletions cut 8 bases from V and 6 bases from J, with 14 bases between. The germline CDR1 and CDR2 sequences are SGHTA and FQGNSA. The length of the CDR3 is 13 residues. This CDR3 reads CASVLDGSNEQFF. The CDR3 bases are TGTGCCAGCGTTTTGGACGGGAGCAATGAGCAGTTCTTC.

V and J are TRBV7-2 and TRBJ2-7, with a weak D call TRBD1 (5 bases). Deletions cut 1 base from V and 0 bases from J, with 7 bases between. Germline CDR1 reads SGHTA; CDR2 reads FQGNSA. This CDR3 is built from 14 residues. This CDR3 reads CASSLDRGSYEQYF. The CDR3 bases are TGTGCCAGCAGCTTAGATAGGGGCTCCTACGAGCAGTACTTC.

The chain carries TRBV19 and TRBJ1-1; D not certain. Per the germline V gene, CDR1 is LNHDA and CDR2 is SQIVND (reference sequence). The CDR3 runs to 16 residues. Between the trimmed V and J ends, which lost 0 bases and 0 bases, there was a span of 11 bases. CDR3 in amino acids: CASSIDLAGMNTEAFF. The CDR3, as DNA: TGTGCCAGTAGTATAGATCTGGCGGGAATGAACACTGAAGCTTTCTTT.

V gene TRBV4-2 combines with J gene TRBJ1-4, with no clear D. CDR1 LGHNA and CDR2 YNFKEQ come from the germline V gene. This CDR3 spans 15 amino acids. V gave up 0 bases and J gave up 1 base, with 6 bases separating them. In nucleotides, the CDR3 is TGTGCCAGCAGCCAAGATCCCCAAACTAATGAAAAACTGTTTTTT. It specifies CASSQDPQTNEKLFF.

This sequence joins TRBV19 and TRBJ1-1; 8 bases match TRBD1. With V trimmed by 5 bases and J by 4 bases, 3 bases remained unmatched. The CDR3 runs to 13 residues. Germline assignment: CDR1 LNHDA and CDR2 SQIVND (reference sequence). CDR3: CASSATGGTEAFF. CDR3 coding DNA: TGTGCCAGTAGTGCAACAGGGGGCACTGAAGCTTTCTTT.

This rearrangement joins TRBV7-9 to TRBJ2-5; D is unclear. CDR3 size: 12 residues. Germline V gene sequence: CDR1 SEHNR, CDR2 FQNEAQ (reference sequence). Trimming stripped 1 base from V and 5 bases from J, with 5 bases between. For the CDR3, the DNA is TGTGCCAGCAGCTTAGGACTGGAGACCCAGTACTTC. It codes for CASSLGLETQYF.

The genes are TRBV11-2 and TRBJ1-1, with 9 bases identical to TRBD1. Germline V gives CDR1 SGHAT, CDR2 FQNNGV. Trimming took 3 bases from V and 6 from J; bases not matched to a gene: 2. The CDR3 sequence is 13 residues long. The CDR3 DNA reads as TGTGCCAGCAGCTTCACAGGGGGCCCTGAAGCTTTCTTT. Amino acid sequence: CASSFTGGPEAFF.